This T cell receptor (beta chain) was profiled in a study of blood T cell repertoires in COVID-19. Original methodology: Amplification from reference gene primers served as the basis for estimated nucleated cell counts. Sequenced by immunoSEQ multiplex PCR; TCRdb stores in-frame clones only, minus some. Clonal size and the V and J genes are those of that table, whereas D and trimming came from the DNA. The table shows about 200,000 clones, with approximately 80% occurring only once. CDR3 length: 17 residues. Per germline, CDR1 SGHTA and CDR2 FQGNSA. V shed 2 bases, J shed 6 bases, and the junction held 9 bases outside the gene matches.

This receptor was obtained from a middle-aged woman with acute COVID-19. The material sequenced was PBMCs or T cells enriched from blood (not recorded which). The V call is TRBV7-2, the J call TRBJ1-4; 10 nucleotides align to TRBD1. The CDR3 DNA sequence: TGTGCCAGCAGCTTAAGTTTTGGGACAGGGGTCGATGAAAAACTGTTTTTT. Its protein product is CASSLSFGTGVDEKLFF.